The 21 T cell receptor beta chains reported below all come from one sample, sequenced in a study of a mutant IDH1 vaccine in newly diagnosed glioma. Here immunoSEQ multiplex PCR was the method, and the copy in TCRdb shows in-frame clones only, minus some. The table includes roughly 86,000 clones, roughly 77% detected once. Time point noted: week 47, end of study. Every vaccination contained 300 ug of the mutant IDH1 20-mer peptide and was paired with topical imiquimod. No cognate antigen is known for these TCRs. The specimen was PBMCs, collected from a glioma patient whose treatment included an IDH1 peptide vaccine. The origin of the receptors is a man aged 40-49 years with glioma.

A single count supports this clone. The V gene is TRBV6-5, the J gene TRBJ2-3, with D perhaps matching TRBD1 (5 bases). The CDR3 extends over 15 amino acids. Germline assignment: CDR1 MNHEY and CDR2 SVGAGI. V shed 0 bases and J shed 4 bases, with 11 bases lying between them. The CDR3 DNA reads as TGTGCCAGCAGTTACTCGGGGCTAGTTGCAGATACGCAGTATTTT. This sequence encodes CASSYSGLVADTQYF.

The J gene is TRBJ2-3, the V gene TRBV5-4, with 14 bases identical to TRBD2. In germline, CDR1 is SGHNT, CDR2 YYREEE (reference sequence). CDR3 length: 16 residues. Trimming cost V 2 bases and J 5 bases; bases outside gene matches: 4. The CDR3 reads CASSFGTSGSGDTQYF. The CDR3 nucleotides read TGTGCCAGCAGCTTTGGGACTAGCGGGAGTGGAGATACGCAGTATTTT.

This clone appeared a few times. The genes are TRBV6-5 and TRBJ2-3; 7 bases are a match to TRBD1. Per germline, CDR1 MNHEY and CDR2 SVGAGI. J gave up 1 base and V 6 bases, and 4 bases lay outside the gene matches. This CDR3 has 14 residues. In DNA form, the CDR3 reads TGTGCCAGCAGCGGGGACAGAGGCACAGATACGCAGTATTTT. It codes for CASSGDRGTDTQYF.

This clone has more than one count but fewer than ten. This chain joins TRBV5-6 and TRBJ2-5; TRBD1 matches 9 bases. V lost 4 bases and J lost 5; bases outside the gene matches: 6. Looked up from germline, CDR1 is SGHDT and CDR2 is YYEEEE. The CDR3 loop spans 14 amino acids. DNA of the CDR3: TGTGCCAGCAGCCTGACAGGGGGTTGGGAGACCCAGTACTTC. Translated: CASSLTGGWETQYF.

The V gene is TRBV6-5, the J gene TRBJ1-1, with D unclear. Germline V gene sequence: CDR1 MNHEY, CDR2 SVGAGI. The CDR3 has 12 residues. V lost 5 bases, J lost 8 bases, and 12 bases lay in between. This CDR3 is CASSPRGREAFF. As DNA, the CDR3 is TGTGCCAGCAGTCCCCGGGGAAGGGAAGCTTTCTTT.

The chain recombines TRBV11-2 with TRBJ2-2; D unclear. The CDR3 runs 16 residues. Germline V lookup: CDR1 SGHAT, CDR2 FQNNGV. Trimming took 1 base from V and 7 from J, leaving 16 bases between them. The CDR3, as DNA: TGTGCCAGCAGCTTAGTATTCTTGGGATGGGGCGGGGAGCTGTTTTTT. Protein sequence: CASSLVFLGWGGELFF.

This clone was counted once. The chain joins TRBV28 to TRBJ2-7; TRBD2 matches 9 bases. The germline V gene has CDR1 MDHEN and CDR2 SYDVKM. The CDR3 consists of 15 residues. Trimming cost V 2 bases and J 3 bases; bases outside gene matches: 5. CDR3 sequence (DNA): TGTGCCAGCAGTTTACCGCTAGCGGGGTTCTACGAGCAGTACTTC. Its protein is CASSLPLAGFYEQYF.

The V call is TRBV30, the J call TRBJ2-5; TRBD1 might be the D (6 bases). This CDR3 comprises 12 residues. From germline, CDR1 is GTSNPN and CDR2 SVGIG (reference sequence). The V end was cut by 5 bases, the J end by 3 bases, with 10 bases between. CDR3 coding DNA: TGTGCCTGGTTGTCAGGGGAAGAGACCCAGTACTTC. This sequence encodes CAWLSGEETQYF.

The rearrangement uses TRBV5-8 and TRBJ1-2; 8 bases are a match to TRBD1. The V segment lost 4 bases and the J segment 8 bases; nucleotides outside the gene matches: 4. The length of the CDR3 is 12 residues. Germline V lookup: CDR1 SGHTS, CDR2 YDEGEE. This CDR3 reads CASSRTGKGYTF. CDR3 DNA sequence: TGTGCCAGCAGCCGGACAGGGAAAGGCTACACCTTC.

The rearrangement joins TRBV6-1 to TRBJ1-5, with D uncertain. The CDR3 spans 15 residues. Trimming stripped 6 bases from V and 0 bases from J, with 12 bases between. From germline, CDR1 is MNHNS and CDR2 SASEGT. This CDR3 reads CASRADFASNQPQHF. The DNA of the CDR3 is TGTGCCAGCAGGGCGGACTTCGCTAGCAATCAGCCCCAGCATTTT.

The CDR3 protein is CACQFGPSRDRVRYNSPLHF. CDR3 in DNA: TGTGCCTGCCAGTTCGGGCCGTCCCGGGACAGGGTTCGGTATAATTCACCCCTCCACTTT. The J gene is TRBJ1-6, the V gene TRBV30, with 9 nucleotides matching TRBD1. Germline CDR1 GTSNPN, CDR2 SVGIG (reference sequence). This CDR3 has 20 residues. V trimming: 6 bases; J trimming: 4 bases; junction bases outside the gene matches: 22.

The sample holds one count of this clone. The chain uses TRBV30 and TRBJ2-7; D not resolved. Germline V gene sequence: CDR1 GTSNPN, CDR2 SVGIG (reference sequence). V was shortened by 2 bases and J by 2 bases, with 7 bases between the two germline ends. The CDR3 is 12 residues long. The CDR3: CAWSSVPYEQYF. CDR3 DNA sequence: TGTGCCTGGAGTTCAGTCCCCTACGAGCAGTACTTC.

The chain uses TRBV7-8 and TRBJ2-5; 7 bases fit TRBD2. The CDR3 consists of 17 residues. Germline V gene sequence: CDR1 SGHVS, CDR2 FQNEAQ. Trimming at V came to 1 base and at J to 3 bases, leaving 11 bases not matched to a gene. The CDR3 DNA is TGTGCCAGCAGCTTAGAGACACTAGCGAGGGAGAAAGAGACCCAGTACTTC. It specifies CASSLETLAREKETQYF. Variable domain in full (rest from reference TRBV7-8 and TRBJ2-5): GAGVSQSPRYKVAKRGQDVALRCDPISGHVSLFWYQQALGQGPEFLTYFQNEAQLDKSGLPSDRFFAERPEGSVSTLKIQRTQQEDSAVYLCASSLETLAREKETQYFGPGTRLLVL.

V usage is TRBV7-8 and J usage is TRBJ2-1; TRBD2 aligns across 7 bases. V shed 4 bases and J 4 bases; nucleotides not matched to a gene: 10. The germline V gene encodes CDR1 SGHVS and CDR2 FQNEAQ. CDR3 length equals 16 residues. In DNA form, the CDR3 reads TGTGCCAGCAGCTCCTTTGCGGGAGTGTTTTACAATGAGCAGTTCTTC. The encoded protein is CASSSFAGVFYNEQFF.

In this sample, this clone turned up a few times. CDR3 region: CASSPAGTTYGYTF. In DNA, the CDR3 is TGTGCCAGTAGTCCCGCCGGGACAACCTATGGCTACACCTTC. V and J are TRBV19 and TRBJ1-2; perhaps TRBD1 as D (6 bases). The CDR3 covers 14 residues. V lost 5 bases and J 4 bases, leaving 14 bases between the germline ends. Germline V gene lookup returns CDR1 LNHDA and CDR2 SQIVND (reference sequence).

This clone was detected a few times. The chain couples TRBV6-5 to TRBJ2-7; D possibly corresponds to TRBD2 (6 bases). In germline, CDR1 is MNHEY, CDR2 SVGAGI. This CDR3 spans 13 amino acids. The V end lost 3 bases, the J end lost 6 bases, and 12 bases lay between the germline ends. CDR3 loop: CASSYKEGFEQYF. The CDR3 nucleotides are TGTGCCAGCAGTTATAAGGAGGGGTTCGAGCAGTACTTC.

The chain combines TRBV4-1 with TRBJ2-1; the match to TRBD1 covers 9 bases. Germline CDR1 reads MGHRA; CDR2 reads YSYEKL. J gave up 7 bases and V 5 bases, and 6 bases lay outside the gene matches. The CDR3 has 14 amino acids. The CDR3 sequence is CASSFRTGENEQFF. The CDR3 DNA is TGCGCCAGCAGCTTCCGGACAGGGGAGAATGAGCAGTTCTTC.

The chain uses TRBV29-1 and TRBJ1-1; possible D gene TRBD1, 5 bases. The germline V and J ends were trimmed by 2 bases and 0 bases, with 19 bases remaining between them. This CDR3 contains 17 residues. From germline, CDR1 is SQVTM and CDR2 ANQGSEA. CDR3 protein: CSVETPEIDRLNTEAFF. In DNA form, the CDR3 reads TGCAGCGTTGAAACCCCCGAAATAGACAGATTGAACACTGAAGCTTTCTTT. Supplemented by reference TRBV29-1 and TRBJ1-1, the full variable domain reads SAVISQKPSRDICQRGTSLTIQCQVDSQVTMMFWYRQQPGQSLTLIATANQGSEATYESGFVIDKFPISRPNLTFSTLTVSNMSPEDSSIYLCSVETPEIDRLNTEAFFGQGTRLTVV.

This chain connects TRBV11-2 to TRBJ1-6; 8 bases line up with TRBD1. V shed 5 bases and J 5 bases; nucleotides not matched to a gene: 2. Germline V gene lookup returns CDR1 SGHAT and CDR2 FQNNGV. The CDR3 contains 14 residues. The CDR3 bases are TGTGCCAGCAGCAGGACAGGGAATAATTCACCCCTCCACTTT. Translating it yields CASSRTGNNSPLHF.

The V gene is TRBV6-5, the J gene TRBJ1-1, with D possibly matching TRBD1 (5 bases). V was pared by 1 base and J by 3 bases, with 15 bases between. Germline V lookup: CDR1 MNHEY, CDR2 SVGAGI. The CDR3 has 16 residues. This CDR3 reads CASSYFKGVSDTEAFF. The CDR3 nucleotides read TGTGCCAGCAGTTACTTTAAAGGGGTCTCGGACACTGAAGCTTTCTTT.

This chain joins TRBV30 and TRBJ1-1, with 11 bases identical to TRBD1. Germline CDR1 and CDR2: GTSNPN and SVGIG (reference sequence). The CDR3 is 15 amino acids. V was pared by 5 bases and J by 1 base, with 6 bases of the junction left unmatched. CDR3 DNA sequence: TGTGCCTGGGGGACAGGGGGATTCGGGAACACTGAAGCTTTCTTT. Its protein is CAWGTGGFGNTEAFF.